The 4 T cell receptor beta chains given below trace back to one sample, sequenced in a study of blood T cell repertoires in COVID-19. This table comes from immunoSEQ multiplex PCR, and its TCRdb copy is limited to in-frame clones, with some not included. The table includes about 210,000 clones, around 80% detected once. Sequencing was carried out using peripheral blood. The receptors were sampled from a woman aged 50 to 60 with acute or convalescent COVID-19.

The rearrangement links TRBV5-1 to TRBJ2-5; 8 bases agree with TRBD1. The CDR3 sequence is 14 residues long. Germline CDR1 reads SGHRS; CDR2 reads YFSETQ. V lost 4 bases to trimming and J lost 2 bases; unmatched junction nucleotides: 4. DNA of the CDR3: TGCGCCAGCAGCATCCGGGACAGGCAAGAGACCCAGTACTTC. It specifies CASSIRDRQETQYF.

The rearrangement joins TRBV12-3 or TRBV12-4 to TRBJ2-5, with TRBD1 matching 7 bases. The CDR3 spans 13 residues. V lost 7 bases to trimming and J lost 3 bases; unmatched junction nucleotides: 5. CDR3 sequence: CASTTGEEETQYF. CDR3 coding DNA: TGTGCCAGCACCACAGGGGAAGAAGAGACCCAGTACTTC.

This chain joins TRBV9 and TRBJ2-5; D is perhaps TRBD2 (5 bases). Trimming took 4 bases from V and 5 from J, leaving 12 bases between them. Germline CDR1 is SGDLS and CDR2 is YYNGEE. The CDR3 runs to 13 residues. The CDR3 coding sequence is TGTGCCAGCAGCCTACTCCCGGGGGAGACCCAGTACTTC. Translating it yields CASSLLPGETQYF.

V usage is TRBV15 and J usage is TRBJ2-1; maybe TRBD2 (5 bases). The germline V and J ends were trimmed by 0 bases and 0 bases, with 9 bases remaining between them. The CDR3 length is 16 residues. CDR1 and CDR2 from the germline V gene are LNHNV and YYDKDF (reference sequence). CDR3: CATSREAGLSYNEQFF. CDR3 DNA: TGTGCCACCAGCAGAGAGGCGGGCCTCTCCTACAATGAGCAGTTCTTC.